One and the same sample provided the 8 T cell receptor beta chains below, sequenced in a study of post-analysis software for immune sequencing data. The antigens these receptors bind are not known. Every TCR beta cDNA library bore unique molecular identifiers. Each CDR3 protein gets one entry after TCRdb re-called the PCR reads with MiXCR. The profile shows hundreds of thousands of distinct CDR3 sequences, roughly 30% of them singletons. Findings and caveats of the study: Patients showed TRBV5-6, TRBV5-1 and TRBV20-1 among five TRBV segments more frequent than in controls.

The specimen was blood. These receptor sequences come from a girl between 10 and 17 years old with multiple sclerosis.

This clonotype was seen only a few times. The J gene is TRBJ2-3, the V gene TRBV9; D is uncertain. This CDR3 is 14 amino acids long. V dropped 0 bases and J dropped 3 bases, with 8 bases sitting between them. Germline V gene lookup returns CDR1 SGDLS and CDR2 YYNGEE. In DNA form, the CDR3 reads TGTGCCAGCAGCGTAGCTTACGGTACAGATACGCAGTATTTT. It specifies CASSVAYGTDTQYF.

The rearrangement links TRBV28 to TRBJ2-7; D call uncertain. Germline-derived CDR1 and CDR2 are MDHEN and SYDVKM. Trimming left V 4 bases short and J 7 bases short, with 11 bases between. The CDR3 sequence is 12 residues long. The CDR3 region has the DNA TGTGCCAGCAGTTCAGGAAAGTGGGAGCAGTACTTC. It specifies CASSSGKWEQYF.

The DNA for the CDR3 is TGCAGCGTTGGGGACTACCCTTTTCCAGATACGCAGTATTTT. It specifies CSVGDYPFPDTQYF. The chain couples TRBV29-1 to TRBJ2-3, with 7 nucleotides matching TRBD2. This CDR3 has 14 amino acids. Germline V gives CDR1 SQVTM, CDR2 ANQGSEA. J was trimmed by 4 bases and V by 4 bases; bases with no gene match: 8.

This clonotype appeared a few times. This chain connects TRBV28 to TRBJ2-6, with 7 bases matching TRBD2. The CDR3 totals 15 residues. CDR1 MDHEN and CDR2 SYDVKM come from the germline V gene. Trimming removed 6 bases from V and 5 bases from J; junction bases left unmatched: 7. CDR3 bases: TGTGCCAGCAGCGGGAGGCAGGGAAGGGCCAACGTCCTGACTTTC. Its protein is CASSGRQGRANVLTF. The variable domain in full, completed from reference TRBV28 and TRBJ2-6, reads DVKVTQSSRYLVKRTGEKVFLECVQDMDHENMFWYRQDPGLGLRLIYFSYDVKMKEKGDIPEGYSVSREKKERFSLILESASTNQTSMYLCASSGRQGRANVLTFGAGSRLTVL.

This clonotype was seen once. The V gene is TRBV6-1, the J gene TRBJ2-3; D is ambiguous. The germline V and J ends were trimmed by 4 bases and 0 bases, with 8 bases remaining between them. CDR1 is MNHNS and CDR2 is SASEGT in the germline V gene. The CDR3 runs 14 residues. CDR3 loop: CASSAFLSTDTQYF. CDR3 sequence (DNA): TGTGCCAGCAGTGCTTTTTTGAGCACAGATACGCAGTATTTT.

This clonotype was detected a few times. The chain employs TRBV6-1 and TRBJ2-3, with TRBD2 matching over 14 bases. Germline assignment: CDR1 MNHNS and CDR2 SASEGT. CDR3 length: 18 amino acids. The trim removed 4 bases at V and 2 bases at J, leaving 8 bases unmatched. The CDR3 DNA reads TGTGCCAGCAGTGGGACTAGCGGGAGGTCTTTTACCACAGATACGCAGTATTTT. This codes for CASSGTSGRSFTTDTQYF.

The chain uses TRBV4-1 and TRBJ2-3; maybe TRBD1 (5 bases). In germline, CDR1 is MGHRA, CDR2 YSYEKL. The germline V and J ends were trimmed by 2 bases and 2 bases, with 11 bases remaining between them. The CDR3 sequence is 15 residues long. DNA for the CDR3: TGCGCCAGCAGCCAACCGGACACGTTCACAGATACGCAGTATTTT. It codes for CASSQPDTFTDTQYF.

This clonotype has ten or more counts. V is TRBV12-3 or TRBV12-4 and J is TRBJ2-5, with unresolved D. V was clipped by 4 bases and J by 4 bases, with 13 bases between them. CDR3 size: 14 residues. The DNA of the CDR3 is TGTGCCAGCAGTTGGAAGAACCACGGAGAGACCCAGTACTTC. The encoded protein is CASSWKNHGETQYF.